This note documents a single TCR beta chain sequence. Its antigen is undetermined. This record belongs to a study of CD4 T cells in relation to SARS-CoV-2 and coronaviruses. Sequencing used immunoSEQ multiplex PCR; TCRdb keeps in-frame clones, though not all of them. This table has about 17,000 clones, 82% appearing once. The unexposed donors gave CD4+ T cells in about 2010-2019, prior to COVID-19. The cells were cultured for about ten days before CD4+ T cells were isolated. This sequence originates from a human donor in good health. Input material: CD4+ T cells from PBMCs, cultured in vitro.

CDR3 sequence (DNA): TGCGCCAGTGTACTAGCGCCAAGCTCCTACAATGAGCAGTTCTTC. Translated: CASVLAPSSYNEQFF. This sequence joins TRBV5-1 and TRBJ2-1; 7 positions agree with TRBD2. CDR1 and CDR2 (germline): SGHRS, YFSETQ. The CDR3 has 15 amino acids. V lost 8 bases to trimming and J lost 0 bases; unmatched junction nucleotides: 8.